The clone carrying this T cell receptor (beta chain) has just a few counts. Antigen specificity is unknown. V dropped 2 bases and J dropped 5 bases, with 14 bases sitting between them. This CDR3 is 14 amino acids long. Germline V gene data show CDR1 as DFQATT and CDR2 as SNEGSKA (reference sequence). The record originates from a study of T-cell reconstitution after alpha-beta-depleted transplantation in children. Unique molecular identifiers were incorporated when the TCRbeta library was constructed. Via MiXCR, TCRdb re-called the PCR reads, giving one row per CDR3 protein. The repertoire includes about 250,000 distinct CDR3 sequences, 24% of them detected once, and about 4.8% sits in the top ten. Broader study findings: It was newly produced T cells that mostly accounted for T-cell counts and diversity one year after transplant. Several hundred graft clones that had expanded were reportedly the source of alpha-beta T cells about two months after transplant. Surviving recipient T cells and intrathymic progenitors accounted for some patients' high TCRbeta diversity at day 60.

J is TRBJ2-3 and V is TRBV20-1; maybe TRBD2 (6 bases). Specimen: PBMCs, mostly from graft donor cells, collected 360 days after TCRalphabeta/CD19-depleted stem cell transplant. This clonotype was sampled from a female patient aged 2-9 years who had a stem cell transplant for congenital amegakaryocytic thrombocytopenia, so the T cells may come from the graft donor. CDR3 residues: CSARRLVGRDTQYF. The CDR3 DNA is TGCAGTGCTAGACGACTAGTTGGTAGAGATACGCAGTATTTT.